A single sample gave rise to the 13 T cell receptor beta chains below, sequenced in a study of human T cells and chemical hapten exposure. As to time point: pre-sensitization, week 0. This sample's treatment: therapeutic diphenylcyclopropenone sensitization with weekly scalp DPC. MiXCR, applied by TCRdb to the RACE reads, yields one record per CDR3 protein. This table has 300,000 to 450,000 distinct CDR3 sequences, roughly 5% appearing once. The starting material was whole blood, obtained in connection with sensitization to the hapten diphenylcyclopropenone (DPC). Every receptor here comes from a woman aged 45-65 years with alopecia areata. Some clones in this sample may be carry-over from other donors' samples.

Written as DNA, the CDR3 is TGTGCCAGCAGCTTAGGACTAGCGGCTTCCAGTTCGGGTACGCAGTATTTT. It encodes CASSLGLAASSSGTQYF. J is TRBJ2-3 and V is TRBV7-9; 9 nucleotides line up with TRBD2. After removal of 1 base from V and 8 bases from J, the junction contained 13 bases not matched to a gene. The CDR3 is 17 residues long. The germline gives CDR1 SEHNR, CDR2 FQNEAQ (reference sequence). Full variable domain (remainder filled in from reference TRBV7-9 and TRBJ2-3): DTGVSQNPRHKITKRGQNVTFRCDPISEHNRLYWYRQTLGQGPEFLTYFQNEAQLEKSRLLSDRFSAERPKGSFSTLEIQRTEQGDSAMYLCASSLGLAASSSGTQYFGPGTRLTVL.

In this sample, this clonotype turned up many times. The rearrangement links TRBV30 to TRBJ2-3, with 7 bases matching TRBD2. Unmatched junction bases numbered 7, after V lost 1 base and J lost 3 bases. The CDR3 is made up of 15 amino acids. Germline CDR1 is GTSNPN and CDR2 is SVGIG (reference sequence). The CDR3 spells CAWSAGRAATDTQYF. DNA for the CDR3: TGTGCCTGGAGTGCGGGGAGGGCCGCGACAGATACGCAGTATTTT.

This clonotype showed up many times. This chain joins TRBV12-3 or TRBV12-4 and TRBJ2-1, with 7 bases identical to TRBD1. The length of the CDR3 is 15 residues. The trim removed 5 bases at V and 0 bases at J, leaving 4 bases unmatched. The CDR3: CASSQRGRSYNEQFF. CDR3 coding DNA: TGTGCCAGCAGTCAAAGGGGGCGCTCCTACAATGAGCAGTTCTTC.

This clonotype was recorded a few times. This rearrangement joins TRBV11-2 to TRBJ2-7, with D possibly TRBD2 on 6 matching bases. This CDR3 contains 13 residues. Trimming shortened V by 3 bases and J by 2 bases, and 8 bases separated the two germline ends. Germline CDR1 is SGHAT and CDR2 is FQNNGV. CDR3 protein: CASSFGLTYEQYF. DNA for the CDR3: TGTGCCAGCAGCTTTGGACTAACCTACGAGCAGTACTTC.

This clonotype was seen many times. The chain links TRBV7-2 to TRBJ2-1; 10 bases line up with TRBD2. CDR1 is SGHTA, CDR2 FQGNSA, per germline. This CDR3 region has 14 residues. V gave up 7 bases and J gave up 6 bases; unmatched junction bases: 6. The CDR3 nucleotides read TGTGCCAGCACTTTGGGACTAGCGAGCAATGAGCAGTTCTTC. As protein: CASTLGLASNEQFF. Variable domain in full (rest from reference TRBV7-2 and TRBJ2-1): GAGVSQSPSNKVTEKGKDVELRCDPISGHTALYWYRQSLGQGLEFLIYFQGNSAPDKSGLPSDRFSAERTGGSVSTLTIQRTQQEDSAVYLCASTLGLASNEQFFGPGTRLTVL.

The V call is TRBV2, the J call TRBJ2-1; 7 bases line up with TRBD1. There are 15 residues in the CDR3. The V and J ends lost 7 bases and 0 bases, in that order; junction bases with no gene match: 6. CDR1 SNHLY and CDR2 FYNNEI come from the germline V gene. CDR3 DNA: TGTGCCAGCATTCTAACAGGGGACTCCTACAATGAGCAGTTCTTC. Translation gives CASILTGDSYNEQFF.

This clonotype was observed a handful of times. This chain connects TRBV27 to TRBJ1-4, with unresolved D. The germline gives CDR1 MNHEY, CDR2 SMNVEV (reference sequence). This CDR3 is 17 amino acids long. V shed 3 bases and J shed 0 bases, with 14 bases lying between them. CDR3 amino acids: CASSFRRNLATNEKLFF. In DNA form, the CDR3 reads TGTGCCAGCAGTTTCCGCAGGAACCTCGCAACTAATGAAAAACTGTTTTTT.

This clonotype was observed a few times. The chain carries TRBV5-8 and TRBJ1-2; D is unclear. The CDR3 loop spans 14 amino acids. The germline V and J ends were trimmed by 2 bases and 6 bases, with 14 bases remaining between them. Germline CDR1 is SGHTS and CDR2 is YDEGEE. The CDR3 region is CASSLRSQYDGYTF. Written as DNA, the CDR3 is TGTGCCAGCAGCTTACGATCTCAATATGATGGCTACACCTTC. Variable domain in full (rest from reference TRBV5-8 and TRBJ1-2): EAGVTQSPTHLIKTRGQQATLRCSPISGHTSVYWYQQALGLGLQFLLWYDEGEERNRGNFPPRFSGRQFPNYSSELNVNALELEDSALYLCASSLRSQYDGYTFGSGTRLTVV.

At least ten counts were recorded for this clonotype. V gene TRBV2 combines with J gene TRBJ1-2; tentative D call: TRBD1 (6 bases). The germline V and J ends were trimmed by 1 base and 4 bases, with 10 bases remaining between them. This CDR3 spans 14 amino acids. The germline gives CDR1 SNHLY, CDR2 FYNNEI. The CDR3, as DNA: TGTGCCAGCAGTGAAGACAGGGTATCCTATGGCTACACCTTC. It translates to CASSEDRVSYGYTF.

Only a few counts were recorded for this clonotype. V is TRBV6-5 and J is TRBJ1-2; 8 bases are a match to TRBD1. The junction had 7 bases not matched to a gene; V was cut back by 4 bases and J by 3 bases. The germline CDR1 and CDR2 sequences are MNHEY and SVGAGI. The CDR3 runs to 15 residues. For the CDR3, the DNA is TGTGCCAGCAGTTCCTACTCGACAGGGGACTATGGCTACACCTTC. It yields the protein CASSSYSTGDYGYTF.

The table lists this clonotype with many counts. The V gene is TRBV7-9, the J gene TRBJ1-1; D is possibly TRBD1 (5 bases). Trimming removed 3 bases at V and 2 bases at J, with 10 bases between. The CDR3 extends over 14 amino acids. CDR1 is SEHNR and CDR2 is FQNEAQ in the germline V gene (reference sequence). This chain's CDR3 is CASSFWDGNTEAFF. The CDR3 DNA sequence: TGTGCCAGCAGCTTTTGGGACGGAAACACTGAAGCTTTCTTT.

This clonotype was counted ten times or more. J is TRBJ2-7 and V is TRBV29-1, with TRBD2 matching 8 bases. Per germline, CDR1 SQVTM and CDR2 ANQGSEA. The V gene end was trimmed by 7 bases and the J gene end by 3 bases; junction bases not matched to a gene: 11. The CDR3 covers 14 residues. CDR3 coding DNA: TGCAGCGCTGGGGCAGCGGGAGTTTACTACGAGCAGTACTTC. Translation: CSAGAAGVYYEQYF.

V gene TRBV6-1 combines with J gene TRBJ2-3; D is possibly TRBD1 or TRBD2 (5 bases each). The ends were cut back, 6 bases at V and 0 bases at J, with 13 bases in the middle. Germline V lookup: CDR1 MNHNS, CDR2 SASEGT. This CDR3 is 15 amino acids long. CDR3 sequence reads: CASSSDWGSTDTQYF. Here the CDR3 DNA reads TGTGCCAGCAGCTCCGACTGGGGGAGCACAGATACGCAGTATTTT.